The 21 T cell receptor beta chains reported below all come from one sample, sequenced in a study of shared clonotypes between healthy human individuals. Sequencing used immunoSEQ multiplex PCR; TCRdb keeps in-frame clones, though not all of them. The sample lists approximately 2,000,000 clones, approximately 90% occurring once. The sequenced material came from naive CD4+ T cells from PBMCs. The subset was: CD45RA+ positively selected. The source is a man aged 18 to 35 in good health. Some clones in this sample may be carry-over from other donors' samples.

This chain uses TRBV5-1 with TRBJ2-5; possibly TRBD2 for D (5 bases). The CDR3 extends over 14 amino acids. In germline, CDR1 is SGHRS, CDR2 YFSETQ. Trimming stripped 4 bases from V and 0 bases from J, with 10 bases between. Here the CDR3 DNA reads TGCGCCAGCAGCCGGGAACAGTACCAAGAGACCCAGTACTTC. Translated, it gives CASSREQYQETQYF.

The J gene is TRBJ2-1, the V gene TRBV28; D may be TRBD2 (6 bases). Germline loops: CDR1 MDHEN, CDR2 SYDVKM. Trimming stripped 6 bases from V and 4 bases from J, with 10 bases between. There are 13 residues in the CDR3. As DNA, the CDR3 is TGTGCCAGCAGAATGGGACTGTACAATGAGCAGTTCTTC. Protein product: CASRMGLYNEQFF.

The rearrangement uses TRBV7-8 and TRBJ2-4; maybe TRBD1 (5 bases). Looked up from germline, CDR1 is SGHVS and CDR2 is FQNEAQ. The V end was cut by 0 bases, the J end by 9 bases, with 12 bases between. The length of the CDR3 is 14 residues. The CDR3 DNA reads TGTGCCAGCAGCTTAGCGCAGGGAAAGGGCATTCAGTACTTC. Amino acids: CASSLAQGKGIQYF.

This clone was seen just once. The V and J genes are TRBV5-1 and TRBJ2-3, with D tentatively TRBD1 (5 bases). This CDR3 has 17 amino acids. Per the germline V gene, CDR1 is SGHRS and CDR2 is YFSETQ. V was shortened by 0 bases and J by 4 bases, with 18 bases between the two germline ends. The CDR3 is CASSLGPRQGSSDTQYF. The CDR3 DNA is TGCGCCAGCAGCTTGGGTCCAAGGCAGGGATCCTCAGATACGCAGTATTTT.

The CDR3 DNA is TGTGCCAGCAGCTATCGACGGGGACTAGCGGGAGGGCCCTTTTACGAGCAGTACTTC. It is translated as CASSYRRGLAGGPFYEQYF. This chain connects TRBV14 to TRBJ2-7; TRBD2 aligns across 16 bases. The J segment lost 4 bases and the V segment lost 5 bases, leaving 14 bases of the junction unmatched. The length of the CDR3 is 19 residues. The V gene's germline CDR1 is SGHDN and CDR2 FVKESK.

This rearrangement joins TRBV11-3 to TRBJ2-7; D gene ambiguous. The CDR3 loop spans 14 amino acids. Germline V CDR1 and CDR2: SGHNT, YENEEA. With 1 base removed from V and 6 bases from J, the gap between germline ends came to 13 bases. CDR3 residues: CASSLGVGVGEQYF. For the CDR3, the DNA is TGTGCCAGCAGCTTAGGAGTTGGGGTTGGCGAGCAGTACTTC.

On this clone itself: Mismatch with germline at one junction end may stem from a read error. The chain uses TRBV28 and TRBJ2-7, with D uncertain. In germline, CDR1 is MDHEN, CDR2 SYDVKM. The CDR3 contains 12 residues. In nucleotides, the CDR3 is TGTGCCAGTAGTTACAGAGAGAACGAGCAGTACTTC. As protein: CASSYRENEQYF.

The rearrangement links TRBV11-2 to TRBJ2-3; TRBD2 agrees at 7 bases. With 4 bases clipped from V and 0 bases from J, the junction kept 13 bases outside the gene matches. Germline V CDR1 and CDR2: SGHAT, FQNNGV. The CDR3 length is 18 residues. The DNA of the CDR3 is TGTGCCAGCAGCTACGGACTAGTAGCGGGTCCTAGCACAGATACGCAGTATTTT. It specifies CASSYGLVAGPSTDTQYF.

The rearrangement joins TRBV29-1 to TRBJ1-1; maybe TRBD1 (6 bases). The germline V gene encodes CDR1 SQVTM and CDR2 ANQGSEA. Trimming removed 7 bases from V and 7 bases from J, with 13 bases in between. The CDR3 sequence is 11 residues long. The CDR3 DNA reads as TGCAGCGGGGACACAGGGATTGAAGCTTTCTTT. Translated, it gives CSGDTGIEAFF.

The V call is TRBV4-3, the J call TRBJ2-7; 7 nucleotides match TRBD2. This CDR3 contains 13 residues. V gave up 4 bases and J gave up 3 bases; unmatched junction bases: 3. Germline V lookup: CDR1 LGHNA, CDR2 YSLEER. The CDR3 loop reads CASSLGGSYEQYF. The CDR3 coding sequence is TGCGCCAGCAGCCTCGGCGGGAGCTACGAGCAGTACTTC.

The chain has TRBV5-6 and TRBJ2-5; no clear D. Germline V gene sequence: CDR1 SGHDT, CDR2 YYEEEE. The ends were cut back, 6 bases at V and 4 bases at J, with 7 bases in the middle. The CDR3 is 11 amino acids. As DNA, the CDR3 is TGTGCCAGCAACCTGGGAGAGACCCAGTACTTC. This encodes CASNLGETQYF.

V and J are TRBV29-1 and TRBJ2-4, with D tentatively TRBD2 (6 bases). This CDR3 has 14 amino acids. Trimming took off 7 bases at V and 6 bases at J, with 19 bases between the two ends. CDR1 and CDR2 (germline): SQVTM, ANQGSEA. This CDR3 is CSASGPEGLNIQYF. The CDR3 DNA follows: TGCAGCGCGAGCGGGCCCGAGGGTTTAAACATTCAGTACTTC.

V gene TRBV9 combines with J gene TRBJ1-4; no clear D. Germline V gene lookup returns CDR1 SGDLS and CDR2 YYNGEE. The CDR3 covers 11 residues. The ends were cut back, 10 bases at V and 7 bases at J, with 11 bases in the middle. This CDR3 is CALSETEKLFF. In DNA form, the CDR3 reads TGTGCCTTGTCGGAGACTGAAAAACTGTTTTTT. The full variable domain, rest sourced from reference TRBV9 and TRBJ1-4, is DSGVTQTPKHLITATGQRVTLRCSPRSGDLSVYWYQQSLDQGLQFLIQYYNGEERAKGNILERFSAQQFPDLHSELNLSSLELGDSALYFCALSETEKLFFGSGTQLSVL.

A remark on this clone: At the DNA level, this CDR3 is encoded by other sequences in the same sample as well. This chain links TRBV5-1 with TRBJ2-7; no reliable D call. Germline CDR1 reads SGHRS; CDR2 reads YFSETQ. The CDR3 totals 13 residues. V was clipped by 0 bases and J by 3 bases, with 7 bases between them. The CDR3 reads CASSLGRDYEQYF. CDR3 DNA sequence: TGCGCCAGCAGCTTGGGTAGGGACTACGAGCAGTACTTC.

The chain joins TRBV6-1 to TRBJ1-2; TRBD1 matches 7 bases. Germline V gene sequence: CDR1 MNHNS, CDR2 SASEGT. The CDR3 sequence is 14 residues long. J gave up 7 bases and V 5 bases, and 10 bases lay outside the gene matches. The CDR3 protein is CASSKIQGEGGYTF. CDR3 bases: TGTGCCAGCAGTAAAATTCAGGGGGAAGGTGGCTACACCTTC.

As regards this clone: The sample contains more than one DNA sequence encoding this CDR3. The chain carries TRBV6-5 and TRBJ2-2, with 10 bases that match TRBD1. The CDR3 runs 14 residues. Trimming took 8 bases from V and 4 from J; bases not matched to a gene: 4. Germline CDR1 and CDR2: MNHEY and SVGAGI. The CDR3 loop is CASRRDRGTGELFF. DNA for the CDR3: TGTGCCAGCCGAAGGGACAGGGGCACCGGGGAGCTGTTTTTT.

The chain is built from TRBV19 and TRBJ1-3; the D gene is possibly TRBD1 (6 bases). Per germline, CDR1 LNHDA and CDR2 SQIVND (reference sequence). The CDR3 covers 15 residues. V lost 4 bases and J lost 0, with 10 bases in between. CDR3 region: CASSRTAASGNTIYF. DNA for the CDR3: TGTGCCAGTAGTAGGACAGCGGCCTCTGGAAACACCATATATTTT.

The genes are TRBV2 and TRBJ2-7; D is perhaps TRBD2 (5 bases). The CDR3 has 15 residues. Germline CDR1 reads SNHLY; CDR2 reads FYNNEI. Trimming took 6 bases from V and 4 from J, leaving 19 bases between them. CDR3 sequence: CASRPGPQSGYEQYF. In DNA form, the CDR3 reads TGTGCCAGCAGACCCGGGCCTCAGTCGGGATACGAGCAGTACTTC.

The CDR3 spells CASSQVLLWGNTGELFF. The CDR3 bases are TGCGCCAGCAGCCAAGTCCTGTTGTGGGGGAACACCGGGGAGCTGTTTTTT. The chain employs TRBV4-3 and TRBJ2-2; unclear D gene. The CDR3 consists of 17 residues. V was cut by 1 base and J by 1 base, with 13 bases left in between. Germline-derived CDR1 and CDR2 are LGHNA and YSLEER.

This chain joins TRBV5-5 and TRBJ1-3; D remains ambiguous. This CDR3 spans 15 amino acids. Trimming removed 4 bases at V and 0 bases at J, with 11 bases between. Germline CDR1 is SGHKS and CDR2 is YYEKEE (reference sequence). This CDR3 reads CASSRGELSGNTIYF. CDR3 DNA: TGTGCCAGCAGCCGGGGAGAGCTCTCTGGAAACACCATATATTTT.

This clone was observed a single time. CDR3 residues: CASSIVASGSMNEQFF. The CDR3 region has the DNA TGTGCCAGTAGTATAGTGGCTAGCGGGAGTATGAATGAGCAGTTCTTC. The chain recombines TRBV19 with TRBJ2-1; 10 bases fit TRBD2. The CDR3 sequence is 16 residues long. CDR1 is LNHDA, CDR2 SQIVND, per germline (reference sequence). V gave up 1 base and J gave up 7 bases; unmatched junction bases: 7.